What follows are 9 T cell receptor beta chains derived from one specimen sequenced in a study of radiotherapy plus CTLA-4 blockade in lung cancer. Repertoires were generated with immunoSEQ multiplex PCR, while TCRdb's copy carries only in-frame clones and drops some. The sample contains tens of thousands of clones, around nine tenths of which appear only once. The sample here was peripheral blood, taken from a patient treated with radiotherapy plus ipilimumab. These receptors all come from a human donor with non-small cell lung cancer who had stable disease on radiotherapy plus ipilimumab.

CDR3 in amino acids: CASSLEQVNTEAFF. CDR3 sequence (DNA): TGTGCCAGCAGCTTGGAGCAGGTGAACACTGAAGCTTTCTTT. J is TRBJ1-1 and V is TRBV5-5; no firm D call. Between the trimmed V and J ends, which lost 0 bases and 0 bases, there was a span of 6 bases. CDR3 length: 14 residues. Germline values: CDR1 SGHKS, CDR2 YYEKEE (reference sequence).

The chain joins TRBV28 to TRBJ2-5, with D uncertain. CDR3 size: 13 residues. Trimming took 1 base from V and 5 from J, leaving 8 bases between them. CDR1 and CDR2 (germline): MDHEN, SYDVKM. The CDR3 DNA reads as TGTGCCAGCAGTTTATCCAAGTGGGAGACCCAGTACTTC. Protein: CASSLSKWETQYF.

The chain has TRBV7-8 and TRBJ2-7; D is uncertain. The CDR3 has 13 amino acids. From germline, CDR1 is SGHVS and CDR2 FQNEAQ. The V gene lost 0 bases and the J gene lost 3 bases, with 6 bases spanning the gap. For the CDR3, the DNA is TGTGCCAGCAGCTTAGCGACGAACTACGAGCAGTACTTC. As protein: CASSLATNYEQYF.

This sequence joins TRBV6-1 and TRBJ1-5; no definite D call. CDR3 size: 14 residues. Trimming pared 2 bases from V and 1 base from J, leaving 6 bases between. CDR1 is MNHNS, CDR2 SASEGT, per germline. CDR3 loop: CASSEQASNQPQHF. In DNA form, the CDR3 reads TGTGCCAGCAGTGAACAGGCAAGCAATCAGCCCCAGCATTTT.

The genes are TRBV10-1 and TRBJ1-1; D is ambiguous. Trimming took off 4 bases at V and 0 bases at J, with 6 bases between the two ends. Germline V gene lookup returns CDR1 WNHNN and CDR2 SYGVQD (reference sequence). CDR3 length equals 13 residues. This CDR3 reads CASSGQMNTEAFF. CDR3 nucleotide sequence: TGCGCCAGCAGTGGGCAGATGAACACTGAAGCTTTCTTT.

V gene TRBV9 combines with J gene TRBJ1-1, with 7 bases matching TRBD1. The CDR3 covers 15 residues. Looked up from germline, CDR1 is SGDLS and CDR2 is YYNGEE. V shed 0 bases, J shed 5 bases, and the junction held 7 bases outside the gene matches. DNA for the CDR3: TGTGCCAGCAGCGTAGTGGCAGGGGGAGGAACTGAAGCTTTCTTT. Its translation: CASSVVAGGGTEAFF.

The chain recombines TRBV2 with TRBJ1-6; D gene uncertain. The germline V gene has CDR1 SNHLY and CDR2 FYNNEI. This CDR3 region has 13 residues. The CDR3 protein is CAILLTITTPLHF. The CDR3 region has the DNA TGTGCAATCCTCCTGACAATTACGACACCCCTCCACTTT.

The rearrangement uses TRBV9 and TRBJ2-3; 10 bases line up with TRBD2. The CDR3 length is 16 residues. CDR1 is SGDLS and CDR2 is YYNGEE in the germline V gene. Trimming removed 0 bases from V and 3 bases from J; junction bases left unmatched: 4. As DNA, the CDR3 is TGTGCCAGCAGCGTAGTAGCGGGGGGAGGTACAGATACGCAGTATTTT. Its protein product is CASSVVAGGGTDTQYF.

Turning to this clone: Other DNA sequences from this sample encode an identical CDR3 as well. J is TRBJ1-1 and V is TRBV7-3; D uncertain. Germline V gives CDR1 SGHTA, CDR2 FQGTGA. The CDR3 runs 13 residues. The V end was cut by 4 bases, the J end by 0 bases, with 6 bases between. The CDR3 is CASSSTVNTEAFF. The CDR3 region has the DNA TGTGCCAGCAGCTCGACGGTGAACACTGAAGCTTTCTTT.